This T cell receptor beta chain was retrieved from a study of radiotherapy plus CTLA-4 blockade in lung cancer. About the study: There were objective responses in around 18% of patients, and roughly 32% had disease control.

Study-wide points: Clones derived from tumor TCRs expanded in blood after radiotherapy plus ipilimumab. Interferon-beta, together with early blood T cell clone dynamics, reportedly best predicted response.

Sequencing was performed with immunoSEQ multiplex PCR; in TCRdb, only in-frame clones are kept and a portion is missing. Of fewer than 100,000 clones detected, 60% to 85% appear once; the ten largest clones hold 22%. This clone has only a few counts. What it binds is not known. Germline V gene data show CDR1 as SGHAT and CDR2 as FQNNGV. Trimming left V 1 base short and J 2 bases short, with 7 bases between. CDR3 length: 14 residues. Chemo-refractory metastatic non-small-cell lung cancer patients underwent focal radiation alongside CTLA-4 blockade with ipilimumab. The chain recombines TRBV11-2 with TRBJ2-3; D gene unclear. This material consisted of peripheral blood, taken from a patient treated with radiotherapy plus ipilimumab. The TCR sequence derives from a human donor with non-small cell lung cancer whose response to radiotherapy plus ipilimumab could not be evaluated. Some clones in this sample may be carry-over from other donors' samples. In DNA, the CDR3 is TGTGCCAGCAGCTTAGCGGGTTACACAGATACGCAGTATTTT. This gives the protein CASSLAGYTDTQYF.